This T cell receptor beta chain appears in the sequencing data of a study of blood T cells in healthy people across ages. Primers used in a second PCR of roughly 7 to 11 cycles were a sample-barcoded 5' primer and a J-beta primer mix. Each CDR3 protein gets one entry after TCRdb re-called the 5' RACE reads with MiXCR. In the table there are 1.5 million to 2 million distinct CDR3 sequences, roughly two fifths of which are singletons. This CDR3 is 15 amino acids long. Germline assignment: CDR1 LNHDA and CDR2 SQIVND (reference sequence). With 3 bases removed from V and 6 bases from J, the gap between germline ends came to 16 bases.

The sample was blood. The chain couples TRBV19 to TRBJ2-3; D uncertain. This TCR came from a human donor in good health. The CDR3 region is CASSINGLSLDTQYF. The CDR3 nucleotides are TGTGCCAGTAGTATTAACGGCCTTTCATTGGATACGCAGTATTTT.